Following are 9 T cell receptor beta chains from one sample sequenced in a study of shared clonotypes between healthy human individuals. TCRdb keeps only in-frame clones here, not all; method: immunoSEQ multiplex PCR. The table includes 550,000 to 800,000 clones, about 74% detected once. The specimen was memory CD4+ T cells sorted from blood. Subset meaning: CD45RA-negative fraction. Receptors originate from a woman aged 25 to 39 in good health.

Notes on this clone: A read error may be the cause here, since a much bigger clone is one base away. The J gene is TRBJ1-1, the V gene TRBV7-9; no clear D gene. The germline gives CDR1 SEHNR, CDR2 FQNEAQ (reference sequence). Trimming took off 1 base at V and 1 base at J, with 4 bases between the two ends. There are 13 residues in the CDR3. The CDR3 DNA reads TGTGCCAGCAGCTTAGGGACGAACACTGAAGCTTTCTTT. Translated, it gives CASSLGTNTEAFF.

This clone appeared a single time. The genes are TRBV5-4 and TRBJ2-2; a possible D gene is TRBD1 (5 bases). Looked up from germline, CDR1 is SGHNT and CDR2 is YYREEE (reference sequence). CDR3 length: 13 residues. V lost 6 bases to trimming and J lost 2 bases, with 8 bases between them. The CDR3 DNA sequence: TGTGCCAGCAACAGGAAAAACACCGGGGAGCTGTTTTTT. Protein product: CASNRKNTGELFF.

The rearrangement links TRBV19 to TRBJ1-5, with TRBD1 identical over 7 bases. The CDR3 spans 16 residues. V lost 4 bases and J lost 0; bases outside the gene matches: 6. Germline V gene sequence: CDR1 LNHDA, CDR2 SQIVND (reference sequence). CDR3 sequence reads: CASSTTGTYSNQPQHF. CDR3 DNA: TGTGCCAGTAGTACGACAGGGACTTATAGCAATCAGCCCCAGCATTTT.

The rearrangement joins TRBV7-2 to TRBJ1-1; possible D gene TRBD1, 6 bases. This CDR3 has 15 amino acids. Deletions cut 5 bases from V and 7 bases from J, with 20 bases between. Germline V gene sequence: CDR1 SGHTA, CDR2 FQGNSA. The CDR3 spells CASSPQPTGTIEAFF. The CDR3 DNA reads TGTGCCAGCAGCCCCCAACCGACAGGAACCATTGAAGCTTTCTTT.

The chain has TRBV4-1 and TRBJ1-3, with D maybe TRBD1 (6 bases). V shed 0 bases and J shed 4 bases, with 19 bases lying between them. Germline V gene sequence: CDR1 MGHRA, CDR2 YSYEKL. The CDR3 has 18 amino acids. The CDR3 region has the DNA TGCGCCAGCAGCCAAGATTTGCAGGGGAGAGCAGGGGGAAACACCATATATTTT. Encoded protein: CASSQDLQGRAGGNTIYF.

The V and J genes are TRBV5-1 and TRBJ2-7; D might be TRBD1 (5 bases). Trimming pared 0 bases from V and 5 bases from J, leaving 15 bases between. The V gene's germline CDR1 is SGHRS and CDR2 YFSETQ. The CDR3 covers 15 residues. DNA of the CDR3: TGCGCCAGCAGCTTGGATGGGCAGGGAAGCAACGAGCAGTACTTC. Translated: CASSLDGQGSNEQYF.

CDR3 DNA sequence: TGTGCCAGCAGCTTAGATCTATGGCTAAGTGTCGCCGAGACCCAGTACTTC. Translation: CASSLDLWLSVAETQYF. The rearrangement joins TRBV11-2 to TRBJ2-5; D gene uncertain. Germline CDR1 is SGHAT and CDR2 is FQNNGV. The CDR3 is made up of 17 amino acids. Trimming cost V 0 bases and J 5 bases, with 19 bases left between them.

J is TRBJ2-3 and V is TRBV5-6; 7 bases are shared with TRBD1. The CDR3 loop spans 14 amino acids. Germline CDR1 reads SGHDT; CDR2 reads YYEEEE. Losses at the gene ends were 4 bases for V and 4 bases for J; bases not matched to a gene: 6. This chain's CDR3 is CASSPTGIPDTQYF. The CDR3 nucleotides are TGTGCCAGCAGCCCGACAGGGATCCCAGATACGCAGTATTTT.

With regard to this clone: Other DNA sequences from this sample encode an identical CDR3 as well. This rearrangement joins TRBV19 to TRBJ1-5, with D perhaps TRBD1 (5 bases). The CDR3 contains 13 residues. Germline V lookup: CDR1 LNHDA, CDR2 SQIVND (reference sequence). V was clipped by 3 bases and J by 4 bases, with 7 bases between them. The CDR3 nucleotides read TGTGCCAGTAGTATTGGGGGGAATCAGCCCCAGCATTTT. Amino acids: CASSIGGNQPQHF.